This entry concerns a single T cell receptor (beta chain). The antigen remains undetermined. V trimming: 6 bases; J trimming: 0 bases; junction bases outside the gene matches: 15. CDR3 length: 20 residues. Germline CDR1 and CDR2: KGHSH and LQKENI. This sample was taken from a study of cytomegalovirus exposure and HLA in healthy donors. Study-level findings and limits: Available immune exposure information covered CMV serostatus only. A later analysis showed HLA-associated TCR beta chains outstripping equally common others in clonal expansion.

Vbeta (60) and Jbeta (13) primers were used in the PCR. Clones were read by immunoSEQ multiplex PCR, and TCRdb kept only the in-frame ones, dropping some. Of 210,000 or so clones listed, under 90% are singletons. The origin of this receptor is a human donor in good health. The sample consisted of PBMCs. The chain carries TRBV18 and TRBJ2-1, with 12 bases fitting TRBD2. The CDR3 spells CASSHKGTSGRFSSYNEQFF. The CDR3 region has the DNA TGTGCCAGCTCCCACAAAGGCACTAGCGGGAGGTTCAGCTCCTACAATGAGCAGTTCTTC.